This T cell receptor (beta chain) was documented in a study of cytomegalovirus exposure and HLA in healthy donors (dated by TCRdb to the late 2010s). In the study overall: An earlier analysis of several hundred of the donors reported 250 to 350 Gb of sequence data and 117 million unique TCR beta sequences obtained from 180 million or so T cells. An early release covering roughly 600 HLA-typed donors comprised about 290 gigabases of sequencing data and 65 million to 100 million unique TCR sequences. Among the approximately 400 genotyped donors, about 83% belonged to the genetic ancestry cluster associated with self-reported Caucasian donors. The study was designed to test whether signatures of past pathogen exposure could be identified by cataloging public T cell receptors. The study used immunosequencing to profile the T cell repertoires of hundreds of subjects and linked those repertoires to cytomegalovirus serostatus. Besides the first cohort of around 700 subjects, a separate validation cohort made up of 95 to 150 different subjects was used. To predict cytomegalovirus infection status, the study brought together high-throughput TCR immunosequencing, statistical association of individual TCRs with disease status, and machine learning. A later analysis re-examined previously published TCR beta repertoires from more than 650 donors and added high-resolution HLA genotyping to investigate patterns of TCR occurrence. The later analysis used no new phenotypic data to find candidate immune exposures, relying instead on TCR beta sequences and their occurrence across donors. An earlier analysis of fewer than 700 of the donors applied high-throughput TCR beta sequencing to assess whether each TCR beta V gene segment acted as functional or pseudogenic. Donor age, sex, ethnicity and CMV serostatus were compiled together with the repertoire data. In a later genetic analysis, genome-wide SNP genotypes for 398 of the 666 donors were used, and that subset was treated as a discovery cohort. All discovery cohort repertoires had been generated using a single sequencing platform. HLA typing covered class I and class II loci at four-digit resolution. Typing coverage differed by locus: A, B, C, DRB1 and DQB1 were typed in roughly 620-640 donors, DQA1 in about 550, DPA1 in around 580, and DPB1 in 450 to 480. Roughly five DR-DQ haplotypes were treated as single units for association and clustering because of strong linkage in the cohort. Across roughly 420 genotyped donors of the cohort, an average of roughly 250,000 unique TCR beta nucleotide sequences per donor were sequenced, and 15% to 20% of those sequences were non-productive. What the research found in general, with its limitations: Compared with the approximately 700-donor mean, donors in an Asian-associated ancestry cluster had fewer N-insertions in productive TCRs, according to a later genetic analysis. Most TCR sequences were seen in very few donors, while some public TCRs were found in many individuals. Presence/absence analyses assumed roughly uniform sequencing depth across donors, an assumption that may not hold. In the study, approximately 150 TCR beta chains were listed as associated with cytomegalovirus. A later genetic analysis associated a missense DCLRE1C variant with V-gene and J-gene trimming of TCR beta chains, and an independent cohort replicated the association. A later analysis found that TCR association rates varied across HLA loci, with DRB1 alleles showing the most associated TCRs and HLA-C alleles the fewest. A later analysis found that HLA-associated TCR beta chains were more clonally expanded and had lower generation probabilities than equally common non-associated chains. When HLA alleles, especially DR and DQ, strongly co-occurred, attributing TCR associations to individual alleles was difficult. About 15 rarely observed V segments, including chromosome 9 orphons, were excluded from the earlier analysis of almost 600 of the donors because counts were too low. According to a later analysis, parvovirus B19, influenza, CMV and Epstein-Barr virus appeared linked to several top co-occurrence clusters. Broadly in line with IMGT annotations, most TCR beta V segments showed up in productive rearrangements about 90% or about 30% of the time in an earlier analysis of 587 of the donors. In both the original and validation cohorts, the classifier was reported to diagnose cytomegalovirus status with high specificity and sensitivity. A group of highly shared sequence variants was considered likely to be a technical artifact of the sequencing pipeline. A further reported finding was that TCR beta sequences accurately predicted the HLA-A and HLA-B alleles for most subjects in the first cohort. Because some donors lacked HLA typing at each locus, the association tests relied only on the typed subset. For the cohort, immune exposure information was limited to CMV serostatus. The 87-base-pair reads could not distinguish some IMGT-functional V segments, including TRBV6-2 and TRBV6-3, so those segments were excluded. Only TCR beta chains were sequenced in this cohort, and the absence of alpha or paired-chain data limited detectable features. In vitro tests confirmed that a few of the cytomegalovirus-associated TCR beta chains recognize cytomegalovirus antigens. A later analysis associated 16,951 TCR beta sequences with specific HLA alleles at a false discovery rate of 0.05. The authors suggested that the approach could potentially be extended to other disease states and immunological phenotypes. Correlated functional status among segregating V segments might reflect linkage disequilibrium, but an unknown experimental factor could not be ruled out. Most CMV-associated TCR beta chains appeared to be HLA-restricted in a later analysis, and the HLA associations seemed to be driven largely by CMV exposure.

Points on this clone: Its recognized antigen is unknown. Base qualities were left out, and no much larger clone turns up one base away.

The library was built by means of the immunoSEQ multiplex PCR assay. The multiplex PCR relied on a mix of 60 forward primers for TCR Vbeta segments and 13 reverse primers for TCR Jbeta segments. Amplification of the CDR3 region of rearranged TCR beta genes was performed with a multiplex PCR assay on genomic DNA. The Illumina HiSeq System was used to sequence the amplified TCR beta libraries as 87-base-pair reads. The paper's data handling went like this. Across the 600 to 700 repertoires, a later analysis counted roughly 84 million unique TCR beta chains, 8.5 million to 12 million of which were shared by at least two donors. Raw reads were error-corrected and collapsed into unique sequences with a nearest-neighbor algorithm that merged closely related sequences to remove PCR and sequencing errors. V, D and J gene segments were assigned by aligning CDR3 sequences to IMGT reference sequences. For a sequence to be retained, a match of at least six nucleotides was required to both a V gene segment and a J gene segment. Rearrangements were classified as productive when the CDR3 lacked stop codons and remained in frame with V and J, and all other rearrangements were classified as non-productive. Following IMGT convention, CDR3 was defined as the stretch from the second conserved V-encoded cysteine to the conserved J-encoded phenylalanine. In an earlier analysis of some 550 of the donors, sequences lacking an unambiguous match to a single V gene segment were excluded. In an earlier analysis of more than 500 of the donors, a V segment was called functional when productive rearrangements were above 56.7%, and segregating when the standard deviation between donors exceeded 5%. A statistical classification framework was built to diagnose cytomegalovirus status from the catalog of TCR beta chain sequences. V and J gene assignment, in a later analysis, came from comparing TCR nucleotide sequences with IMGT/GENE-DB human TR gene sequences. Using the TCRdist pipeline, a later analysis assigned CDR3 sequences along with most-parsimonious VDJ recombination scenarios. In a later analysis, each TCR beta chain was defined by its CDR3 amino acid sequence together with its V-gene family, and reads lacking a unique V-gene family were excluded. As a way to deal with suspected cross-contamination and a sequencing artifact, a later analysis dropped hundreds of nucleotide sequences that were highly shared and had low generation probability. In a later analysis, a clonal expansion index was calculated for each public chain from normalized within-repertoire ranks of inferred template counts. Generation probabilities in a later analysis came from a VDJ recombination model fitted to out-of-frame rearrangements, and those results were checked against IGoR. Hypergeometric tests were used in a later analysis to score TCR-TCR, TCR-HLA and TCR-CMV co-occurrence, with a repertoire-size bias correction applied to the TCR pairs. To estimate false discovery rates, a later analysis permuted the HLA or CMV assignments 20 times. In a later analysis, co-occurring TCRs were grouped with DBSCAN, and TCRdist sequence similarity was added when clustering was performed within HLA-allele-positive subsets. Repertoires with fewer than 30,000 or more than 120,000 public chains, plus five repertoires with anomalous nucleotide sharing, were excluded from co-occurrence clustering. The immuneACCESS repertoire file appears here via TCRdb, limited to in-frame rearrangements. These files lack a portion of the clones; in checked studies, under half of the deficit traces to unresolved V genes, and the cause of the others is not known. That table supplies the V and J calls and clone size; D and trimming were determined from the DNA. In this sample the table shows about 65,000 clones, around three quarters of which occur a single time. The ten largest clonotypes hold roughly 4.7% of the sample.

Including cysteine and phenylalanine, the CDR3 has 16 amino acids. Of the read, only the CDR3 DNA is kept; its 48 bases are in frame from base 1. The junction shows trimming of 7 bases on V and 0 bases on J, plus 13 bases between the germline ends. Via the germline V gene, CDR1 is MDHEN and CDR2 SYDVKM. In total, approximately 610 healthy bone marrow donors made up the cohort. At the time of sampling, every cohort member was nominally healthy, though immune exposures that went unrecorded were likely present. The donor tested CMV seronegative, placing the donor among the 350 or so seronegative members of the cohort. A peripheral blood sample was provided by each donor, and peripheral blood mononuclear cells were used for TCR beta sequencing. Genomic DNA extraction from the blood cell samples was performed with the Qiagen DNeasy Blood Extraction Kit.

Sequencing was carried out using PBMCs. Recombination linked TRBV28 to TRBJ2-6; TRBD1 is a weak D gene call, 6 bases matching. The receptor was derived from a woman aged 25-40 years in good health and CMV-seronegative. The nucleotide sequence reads TGTGCCAGCAACACACAGGGAATCTCTGGGGCCAACGTCCTGACTTTC. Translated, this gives CASNTQGISGANVLTF. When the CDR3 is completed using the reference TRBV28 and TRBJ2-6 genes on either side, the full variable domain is DVKVTQSSRYLVKRTGEKVFLECVQDMDHENMFWYRQDPGLGLRLIYFSYDVKMKEKGDIPEGYSVSREKKERFSLILESASTNQTSMYLCASNTQGISGANVLTFGAGSRLTVL.